This T cell receptor beta chain stems from a study of siplizumab effects on memory and regulatory T cells. TCR templates, some 93,000 per sample, were assayed. The assay was immunoSEQ multiplex PCR, and TCRdb's table has in-frame clones only and misses some. The table includes about 72,000 clones, more than 80% detected once. This clone is a singleton in its sample. Its antigen is currently unknown. V gave up 6 bases and J gave up 2 bases, with 10 bases separating them. CDR3 length equals 13 residues. CDR1 and CDR2 (germline): SGHVS, FNYEAQ. Study-wide results and limits: There were only a minor fraction of alloreactive clones that mapped to unstimulated subsets. Significantly reduced by siplizumab was the cumulative frequency of alloreactive sequences, namely those traceable to unstimulated CD4+ memory cells.

The sample comprised CD8+ T cells sorted from blood. This chain connects TRBV7-6 to TRBJ1-1; no firm D call. The receptor's source is a human donor in good health. The CDR3 protein is CASSPDGNTEAFF. For the CDR3, the DNA is TGTGCCAGCAGTCCGGACGGAAACACTGAAGCTTTCTTT.